A selection of T cell receptor beta chains follows, all from one sample in a study of siplizumab effects on memory and regulatory T cells. Clones were read by immunoSEQ multiplex PCR, and TCRdb kept only the in-frame ones, dropping some. The sample has over 100,000 clones, 92% seen once. The sample taken for sequencing was Tregs sorted from blood. The origin of the receptors is a human donor in good health. CDR3s include the opening cysteine and the closing phenylalanine or tryptophan. A D gene is named only where the DNA matches it firmly. Clone size is shown for a subset of rows, as once, few, many or a class of expanded clone.

DNA: TGCGCCAGCAGCTTGAAAAGGACTAGCGGGGGAGTCACCGGGGAGCTGTTTTTT
CDR3: CASSLKRTSGGVTGELFF
J: TRBJ2-2
D: TRBD2
size: .
V: TRBV5-1

DNA: TGTGCCAGCAGAAACGGATTCGAGACGGCCGAGCAGTACTTC
CDR3: CASRNGFETAEQYF
J: TRBJ2-7
D: .
size: .
V: TRBV6-5

DNA: TGTGCCAGCAGCTTAACTAGCGGGATGTACGAGCAGTACTTC
CDR3: CASSLTSGMYEQYF
J: TRBJ2-7
D: TRBD2
size: .
V: TRBV7-2

DNA: TGTGCCAGCAGTACGAAAACACGGGAGAACACTGAAGCTTTCTTT
CDR3: CASSTKTRENTEAFF
J: TRBJ1-1
D: .
size: .
V: TRBV6-5

DNA: TGTGCCATCAGACGGGATACCGACTACGAGCAGTACTTC
CDR3: CAIRRDTDYEQYF
J: TRBJ2-7
D: .
size: .
V: TRBV10-3

DNA: TGTGCCAGCAGCGTCCAGGGGGCTTACAATGAGCAGTTCTTC
CDR3: CASSVQGAYNEQFF
J: TRBJ2-1
D: TRBD1
size: .
V: TRBV9

DNA: TGTGCCAGCAGGGGACAGGATTATAGCAATCAGCCCCAGCATTTT
CDR3: CASRGQDYSNQPQHF
J: TRBJ1-5
D: TRBD1
size: once
V: TRBV2

DNA: TGTGCCAGCAGCCGATCGGGCTTCGGGGGTGGGGACTATGGCTACACCTTC
CDR3: CASSRSGFGGGDYGYTF
J: TRBJ1-2
D: .
size: .
V: TRBV7-9

DNA: TGCGCCAGCAGCCTAAATCCTCCTAGGGGAGCTTTCTTT
CDR3: CASSLNPPRGAFF
J: TRBJ1-1
D: .
size: .
V: TRBV11-2

DNA: TGTGCCTGGAGTGACCCCTGGGACAGGGAATGGAGCACCATATATTTT
CDR3: CAWSDPWDREWSTIYF
J: TRBJ1-3
D: TRBD1
size: .
V: TRBV30

DNA: TGTGCCAGCAGTTTAGGGATCGACAGGGAAGCGGAGACCCAGTACTTC
CDR3: CASSLGIDREAETQYF
J: TRBJ2-5
D: TRBD1
size: .
V: TRBV27

DNA: TGTGCCTGGAGTGCCCCTGACAGGGGGCGAGGCTACACCTTC
CDR3: CAWSAPDRGRGYTF
J: TRBJ1-2
D: TRBD1
size: few
V: TRBV30

DNA: TGTGCCAGCAGTAGGACAGGAATCTATGGCTACACCTTC
CDR3: CASSRTGIYGYTF
J: TRBJ1-2
D: TRBD1
size: once
V: TRBV6-1

DNA: TGTGCCTGGAGTCGTGGGTTCACAGATACGCAGTATTTT
CDR3: CAWSRGFTDTQYF
J: TRBJ2-3
D: .
size: .
V: TRBV30

DNA: TGTGCCAGCAGCCTTACACCGCCTGGGCCAGGAAACACCATATATTTT
CDR3: CASSLTPPGPGNTIYF
J: TRBJ1-3
D: .
size: .
V: TRBV2

DNA: TGTGCCAGCAGCTTAGCGGGGGGGCAAAACATTCAGTACTTC
CDR3: CASSLAGGQNIQYF
J: TRBJ2-4
D: .
size: .
V: TRBV7-9

DNA: TGTGCCAGCAGCTGGACAGGGGATAATTCACCCCTCCACTTT
CDR3: CASSWTGDNSPLHF
J: TRBJ1-6
D: TRBD1
size: .
V: TRBV5-6

DNA: TGTGCCAGCAGCTTTGGACTAGCGGGAGGGCCTTACACCGGGGAGCTGTTTTTT
CDR3: CASSFGLAGGPYTGELFF
J: TRBJ2-2
D: TRBD2
size: .
V: TRBV5-6

DNA: TGTGCCAGCAGTGACCCACAGGGGGCGACCGGGGAGCTGTTTTTT
CDR3: CASSDPQGATGELFF
J: TRBJ2-2
D: TRBD1
size: .
V: TRBV25-1

DNA: TGTGCCAGCAGCTCCTCCGGGACAGTCTATGGCTACACCTTC
CDR3: CASSSSGTVYGYTF
J: TRBJ1-2
D: TRBD1
size: .
V: TRBV7-9

DNA: TGTGCCAGCAGGGTAGACAGGGTGAACACTGAAGCTTTCTTT
CDR3: CASRVDRVNTEAFF
J: TRBJ1-1
D: TRBD1
size: .
V: TRBV2

DNA: TGTGCCAGCAGTTACTCGTCAGGGAAAAACACCATATATTTT
CDR3: CASSYSSGKNTIYF
J: TRBJ1-3
D: .
size: .
V: TRBV6-5

DNA: TGTGCCAGCAGCTTAGACCAAAGAGTGGGGCAAGAGACCCAGTACTTC
CDR3: CASSLDQRVGQETQYF
J: TRBJ2-5
D: .
size: .
V: TRBV11-2

DNA: TGCGCCAGCAGCGTGGGACAGAACGAGCAGTACTTC
CDR3: CASSVGQNEQYF
J: TRBJ2-7
D: TRBD1
size: .
V: TRBV5-1

DNA: TGTGCCAGTAGTACGAGACAGGGGGCCCTGGGTGAAGCTTTCTTT
CDR3: CASSTRQGALGEAFF
J: TRBJ1-1
D: TRBD1
size: .
V: TRBV19

DNA: TGTGCCAGCAGTCGAAGGGGGTATGGCTACACCTTC
CDR3: CASSRRGYGYTF
J: TRBJ1-2
D: .
size: .
V: TRBV6-5

DNA: TGTGCCAGCAGCTTGAAATCAGGGGAGACCCAGTACTTC
CDR3: CASSLKSGETQYF
J: TRBJ2-5
D: .
size: .
V: TRBV5-6

DNA: TGTGCCAGTAGTATAGGCAGGGCCTACGAGCAGTACTTC
CDR3: CASSIGRAYEQYF
J: TRBJ2-7
D: .
size: .
V: TRBV19

DNA: TGCAGTGCTGACGGGCTAGAGACCCAGTACTTC
CDR3: CSADGLETQYF
J: TRBJ2-5
D: .
size: .
V: TRBV20-1

DNA: TGTGCCAGCTCGATCGAAAGGCCTCCTGGGACTGAAGCTTTCTTT
CDR3: CASSIERPPGTEAFF
J: TRBJ1-1
D: .
size: once
V: TRBV18

DNA: TGTGCAGCCCGGGGGCTTGGGTCACCCCTCCACTTT
CDR3: CAARGLGSPLHF
J: TRBJ1-6
D: .
size: once
V: TRBV6-5

DNA: TGTGCCAGCAGCTTTGACAGGCGGGGTGAAGCTTTCTTT
CDR3: CASSFDRRGEAFF
J: TRBJ1-1
D: .
size: .
V: TRBV5-4

DNA: TGTGCCAGCAGCCGGACAAGGATTAACTATGGCTACACCTTC
CDR3: CASSRTRINYGYTF
J: TRBJ1-2
D: .
size: once
V: TRBV5-6

DNA: TGCGCCAGCAGCCAGCTCTTAGCGGGATCCTACGAGCAGTACTTC
CDR3: CASSQLLAGSYEQYF
J: TRBJ2-7
D: TRBD2
size: .
V: TRBV5-1

DNA: TGTGCCAGCTCCCCTCAACTAATTCAGGGAGCCACTGAAGCTTTCTTT
CDR3: CASSPQLIQGATEAFF
J: TRBJ1-1
D: .
size: .
V: TRBV18

DNA: TGTGCCAGCTCTTCGACGACAGACACCTACGAGCAGTACTTC
CDR3: CASSSTTDTYEQYF
J: TRBJ2-7
D: .
size: .
V: TRBV18

DNA: TGCAGTGCCTCGACTAATGAGCAGTTCTTC
CDR3: CSASTNEQFF
J: TRBJ2-1
D: .
size: .
V: TRBV20-1

DNA: TGTGCCAGCACTGGGGGTCCAACCTCCTACAATGAGCAGTTCTTC
CDR3: CASTGGPTSYNEQFF
J: TRBJ2-1
D: .
size: .
V: TRBV6-1

DNA: TGTGCCAGCAGTGAAGCACTCAGGGCCTACGAGCAGTACTTC
CDR3: CASSEALRAYEQYF
J: TRBJ2-7
D: .
size: .
V: TRBV6-1

DNA: TGTGCCAGCTCCGTAAAAGGGTCGACAGGGGGCCCCTACGAGCAGTACTTC
CDR3: CASSVKGSTGGPYEQYF
J: TRBJ2-7
D: TRBD1
size: .
V: TRBV18

DNA: TGTGCCAGCAGTTGGGACAGGAACTACGAGCAGTACTTC
CDR3: CASSWDRNYEQYF
J: TRBJ2-7
D: TRBD1
size: .
V: TRBV6-5

DNA: TGTGCCAGTGGAAATCAGCCCCAGCATTTT
CDR3: CASGNQPQHF
J: TRBJ1-5
D: .
size: .
V: TRBV19

DNA: TGTGCCAGCAGCTTTCAGCTGAACACTGAAGCTTTCTTT
CDR3: CASSFQLNTEAFF
J: TRBJ1-1
D: .
size: .
V: TRBV5-6

DNA: TGTGCCAGCCGCGCTCAGACAGGGGTCTATGGCTACACCTTC
CDR3: CASRAQTGVYGYTF
J: TRBJ1-2
D: TRBD1
size: .
V: TRBV2

DNA: TGTGCCAGCAGCTTAGGAGGAGATACGCAGTATTTT
CDR3: CASSLGGDTQYF
J: TRBJ2-3
D: .
size: .
V: TRBV11-2

DNA: TGTGCCAGCTCACCAGGGACCCCCAGCTCTGGGGCCAACGTCCTGACTTTC
CDR3: CASSPGTPSSGANVLTF
J: TRBJ2-6
D: .
size: .
V: TRBV18